This TCR beta chain derives from a study of OX40 agonist ivuxolimab in advanced cancers. Study at large: Ivuxolimab is a fully human IgG2 antibody that activates OX40 (CD134).

The germline V gene has CDR1 MNHEY and CDR2 SMNVEV (reference sequence). The CDR3 is made up of 14 amino acids. Trimming took 3 bases from V and 6 from J; bases not matched to a gene: 4. Overall study results and limits: Individuals who were partial responders at 0.1-3.0 mg/kg had clonal expansion that ranked among the lowest.

As regards this clone: Its antigen is still unknown.

Some clones are missing from TCRdb's copy, which holds only in-frame ones; the method was immunoSEQ multiplex PCR. The profile shows fewer than 90,000 clones, more than 85% of them singletons. The sample consisted of CD4+ or CD8+ T cells sorted from blood, taken in a trial of the OX40 agonist ivuxolimab. The receptor's source is an adult with an advanced solid tumor such as melanoma, head and neck, liver or kidney cancer. The genes are TRBV27 and TRBJ2-7; 11 nucleotides align to TRBD2. CDR3 nucleotide sequence: TGTGCCAGCAGTTTTCTAGCGGGGGGACTCGAGCAGTACTTC. Amino acid sequence: CASSFLAGGLEQYF.